These T cell receptor beta chains were read from a single sample in a study of blood T cell repertoires in COVID-19. The protocol was immunoSEQ multiplex PCR, while the TCRdb copy is restricted to in-frame clones and leaves out a portion. The sample carries over 85,000 clones, around nine tenths recorded once. Material for sequencing was peripheral blood. Source of these receptors: a woman between 70 and 85 years old with acute or convalescent COVID-19. Both conserved end residues are part of each CDR3. A D gene is named only where the DNA matches it firmly. Not all rows give a size; the values are once, few, many and, for expanded clones, a class.

d_call | j_call | v_call | clone_size | cdr3_aa | cdr3_nt
TRBD2 | TRBJ2-1 | TRBV9 | - | CASSVPGTTRNEQFF | TGTGCCAGCAGCGTGCCAGGGACTACGCGCAATGAGCAGTTCTTC
- | TRBJ2-7 | TRBV11-2 | - | CASSRSATSSYEQYF | TGTGCCAGCAGCCGGTCCGCCACGAGCTCCTACGAGCAGTACTTC
TRBD1 | TRBJ1-1 | TRBV19 | - | CASSPSPGGGNTEAFF | TGTGCCAGTAGCCCCTCCCCCGGAGGGGGCAACACTGAAGCTTTCTTT
- | TRBJ1-3 | TRBV7-6 | once | CASSPRGGNTIYF | TGTGCCAGCAGCCCCAGAGGTGGAAACACCATATATTTT
- | TRBJ1-1 | TRBV6-5 | - | CASSRPTSGTEAFF | TGTGCCAGCTCTCGACCTACTTCGGGCACTGAAGCTTTCTTT
TRBD2 | TRBJ2-1 | TRBV30 | - | CAWSVASGRVDEQFF | TGTGCCTGGAGTGTGGCTAGCGGGAGGGTGGATGAGCAGTTCTTC
TRBD1 | TRBJ1-1 | TRBV19 | - | CASSIGGTGIEAFF | TGTGCCAGTAGTATAGGTGGGACAGGGATTGAAGCTTTCTTT
- | TRBJ2-5 | TRBV5-5 | - | CASSSAGGPYFGETQYF | TGTGCCAGCAGCTCCGCCGGGGGGCCGTATTTTGGTGAGACCCAGTACTTC
TRBD1 | TRBJ2-1 | TRBV6-4 | once | CASSTRGQGDEQFF | TGTGCCAGCAGTACACGGGGACAGGGTGATGAGCAGTTCTTC
- | TRBJ1-3 | TRBV6-6 | - | CASSYGGAAGNTIYF | TGTGCCAGCAGTTACGGGGGGGCTGCAGGAAACACCATATATTTT
- | TRBJ1-3 | TRBV7-8 | once | CASSYPTGGTGNTIYF | TGTGCCAGCAGCTACCCGACCGGGGGGACCGGAAACACCATATATTTT
TRBD2 | TRBJ2-5 | TRBV5-1 | once | CASSSTSGTETQYF | TGCGCCAGCAGCTCCACTAGCGGGACAGAGACCCAGTACTTC
- | TRBJ2-1 | TRBV21-1 | - | CASSKGAGNEQFF | TGTGCCAGCAGCAAAGGAGCCGGGAATGAGCAGTTCTTC
TRBD1 | TRBJ1-2 | TRBV18 | - | CASSPAQGAAGYTF | TGTGCCAGCTCACCGGCACAGGGGGCGGCTGGCTACACCTTC
- | TRBJ1-5 | TRBV7-9 | once | CASSLAGDHQPQHF | TGTGCCAGCAGCTTAGCAGGGGATCATCAGCCCCAGCATTTT
TRBD1 | TRBJ2-2 | TRBV4-1 | - | CASSPNRGTGNTGELFF | TGCGCCAGCAGCCCAAACAGGGGGACAGGGAACACCGGGGAGCTGTTTTTT
- | TRBJ1-2 | TRBV14 | - | CASSLHGGARNIEHGYTF | TGTGCCAGCAGCCTTCATGGGGGGGCGAGGAACATCGAGCATGGCTACACCTTC
- | TRBJ1-1 | TRBV2 | - | CASSDPTGYTEAFF | TGTGCCAGCAGTGATCCAACAGGCTACACTGAAGCTTTCTTT
- | TRBJ1-5 | TRBV4-1 | - | CASSQDSYQPQHF | TGCGCCAGCAGCCAAGACAGTTATCAGCCCCAGCATTTT
TRBD1 | TRBJ1-2 | TRBV3-1/TRBV3-2 | few | CASSQQGAQNYGYTF | TGTGCCAGCAGCCAACAGGGGGCGCAAAACTATGGCTACACCTTC
TRBD1 | TRBJ2-5 | TRBV2 | - | CASREGQGGGQETQYF | TGTGCCAGCAGAGAAGGACAGGGGGGGGGACAAGAGACCCAGTACTTC
- | TRBJ1-6 | TRBV5-4 | - | CASSPQASSYNSPLHF | TGTGCCAGCAGCCCACAGGCTTCCAGCTATAATTCACCCCTCCACTTT
TRBD1 | TRBJ2-7 | TRBV2 | - | CASSDGGQGTDEQYF | TGTGCCAGCAGTGACGGGGGACAGGGGACGGACGAGCAGTACTTC
TRBD2 | TRBJ2-1 | TRBV27 | - | CASSATSGSLIYNEQFF | TGTGCCAGCAGTGCCACTAGCGGGAGCTTGATTTACAATGAGCAGTTCTTC
- | TRBJ1-5 | TRBV18 | - | CATSDSSNQPQHF | TGTGCCACCTCGGACAGTAGCAATCAGCCCCAGCATTTT
TRBD1 | TRBJ1-2 | TRBV3-1/TRBV3-2 | few | CASSHTGGIGYGYTF | TGTGCCAGCAGCCATACAGGGGGAATAGGCTATGGCTACACCTTC
- | TRBJ1-5 | TRBV7-9 | - | CASSPGRDRYSNQPQHF | TGTGCCAGCAGCCCTGGGAGGGACCGCTATAGCAATCAGCCCCAGCATTTT
- | TRBJ1-1 | TRBV7-8 | - | CASSFWQRGGTNTEAFF | TGTGCCAGCAGCTTTTGGCAAAGGGGGGGGACGAACACTGAAGCTTTCTTT
- | TRBJ1-6 | TRBV30 | - | CAWIGSSYNSPLHF | TGTGCCTGGATTGGGAGCTCCTATAATTCACCCCTCCACTTT
- | TRBJ1-6 | TRBV21-1 | - | CASSKTVYNSPLHF | TGTGCCAGCAGCAAAACGGTCTATAATTCACCCCTCCACTTT
TRBD1 | TRBJ1-2 | TRBV6-5 | - | CASSSRTGGYGYTF | TGTGCCAGCAGTTCGAGGACAGGGGGTTATGGCTACACCTTC
TRBD2 | TRBJ2-3 | TRBV5-1 | - | CASSVSGRGTDTQYF | TGCGCCAGCAGCGTAAGCGGGAGGGGAACAGATACGCAGTATTTT
- | TRBJ2-2 | TRBV11-3 | - | CASSLGKKGVGELFF | TGTGCCAGCAGCTTAGGCAAGAAAGGGGTAGGGGAGCTGTTTTTT
- | TRBJ2-7 | TRBV12-3/TRBV12-4 | - | CASSTTGEQYF | TGTGCCAGCAGTACTACCGGGGAGCAGTACTTC
TRBD2 | TRBJ2-7 | TRBV27 | - | CASSLIGGAHGYEQYF | TGTGCCAGCAGTCTCATCGGGGGGGCTCATGGTTACGAGCAGTACTTC
- | TRBJ1-1 | TRBV5-1 | - | CASSLDRADEAFF | TGCGCCAGCAGCTTGGATCGCGCGGATGAAGCTTTCTTT
- | TRBJ1-1 | TRBV3-1/TRBV3-2 | - | CASSHRVDTEAFF | TGTGCCAGCAGCCACAGGGTAGACACTGAAGCTTTCTTT
- | TRBJ1-1 | TRBV2 | few | CASSSSQRASLAFF | TGTGCCAGCAGTTCATCTCAGAGGGCCTCGCTGGCTTTCTTT
TRBD1 | TRBJ2-7 | TRBV2 | - | CASSFGQGSSYEQYF | TGTGCCAGCAGTTTTGGACAGGGGAGCTCCTACGAGCAGTACTTC
TRBD2 | TRBJ2-1 | TRBV12-3/TRBV12-4 | - | CASSSYGGVPLF | TGTGCCAGCAGTTCCTATGGGGGGGTACCGCTCTTC
TRBD1 | TRBJ2-1 | TRBV6-5 | - | CASRMNPGQGDEQFF | TGTGCCAGCAGGATGAACCCGGGACAGGGGGATGAGCAGTTCTTC
- | TRBJ2-3 | TRBV15 | - | CATSQTPGAGDTQYF | TGTGCCACCAGCCAGACCCCAGGGGCTGGAGATACGCAGTATTTT
- | TRBJ1-6 | TRBV5-5 | - | CASSFVPGYPPLHF | TGTGCCAGCAGCTTTGTCCCGGGGTACCCACCCCTCCACTTT
TRBD1 | TRBJ2-7 | TRBV20-1 | once | CSASWGTGDYEQYF | TGCAGTGCTAGTTGGGGGACAGGGGACTACGAGCAGTACTTC
- | TRBJ2-2 | TRBV2 | - | CASSDDYNTGELFF | TGTGCCAGCAGTGACGACTACAACACCGGGGAGCTGTTTTTT
- | TRBJ1-2 | TRBV24-1 | - | CATSPAATYGYTF | TGTGCCACCAGCCCGGCAGCGACCTATGGCTACACCTTC
- | TRBJ1-5 | TRBV2 | - | CASSVSGNQPQHF | TGTGCCAGCAGTGTGTCAGGGAACCAGCCCCAGCATTTT
TRBD1 | TRBJ2-1 | TRBV5-1 | - | CASSGQGNSYNEQFF | TGCGCCAGCAGCGGACAGGGGAACTCCTACAATGAGCAGTTCTTC
- | TRBJ2-7 | TRBV10-3 | - | CAMGGRSTYEQYF | TGTGCCATGGGGGGACGTTCAACCTACGAGCAGTACTTC
- | TRBJ2-1 | TRBV20-1 | - | CSATVSEQFF | TGCAGTGCCACAGTTAGTGAGCAGTTCTTC
- | TRBJ1-5 | TRBV19 | once | CATLGTLNQPQHF | TGTGCTACACTCGGGACACTAAATCAGCCCCAGCATTTT
- | TRBJ1-2 | TRBV9 | - | CASSVAWDTGTYGYTF | TGTGCCAGCAGCGTAGCTTGGGACACTGGAACCTATGGCTACACCTTC
- | TRBJ2-7 | TRBV7-3 | - | CASSLDPRGRDEQYF | TGTGCCAGCAGCTTAGACCCCCGAGGCCGGGACGAGCAGTACTTC
- | TRBJ2-1 | TRBV3-1/TRBV3-2 | once | CASSQVAGAGIEQFF | TGTGCCAGCAGCCAAGTTGCAGGGGCCGGCATTGAGCAGTTCTTC
TRBD1 | TRBJ1-4 | TRBV18 | - | CASSLSMFGTAGTINEKLFF | TGTGCCAGCTCACTCTCAATGTTCGGGACAGCAGGCACCATTAATGAAAAACTGTTTTTT
- | TRBJ2-2 | TRBV7-8 | once | CASSLTSRANTGELFF | TGTGCCAGCAGCTTAACGTCGAGAGCGAACACCGGGGAGCTGTTTTTT
TRBD1 | TRBJ1-5 | TRBV24-1 | - | CATSDSTGRYSNQPQHF | TGTGCCACCAGTGATTCGACAGGGAGATATAGCAATCAGCCCCAGCATTTT
- | TRBJ2-2 | TRBV12-3/TRBV12-4 | - | CASKARRTGELFF | TGTGCCAGCAAGGCGCGGCGCACCGGGGAGCTGTTTTTT
- | TRBJ1-4 | TRBV20-1 | - | CSASAQLNEKLFF | TGCAGTGCTAGTGCACAGTTAAATGAAAAACTGTTTTTT
- | TRBJ2-3 | TRBV29-1 | - | CSVGRGFADTQYF | TGCAGCGTTGGCCGCGGTTTTGCAGATACGCAGTATTTT